This is a list of T cell receptor beta chains from one sample in a study of CD8+CD57+ T cells in acquired aplastic anemia. Using its own MiXCR run on the reads, TCRdb lists one record per CDR3 protein. The table lists approximately 130,000 distinct CDR3 sequences, around two fifths of them singletons. Source material: sorted CD4+, CD8+, or CD8+CD57+ T cells (not recorded which) from PBMCs. The source is a human donor in good health, serving as a control. The conserved cysteine and the conserved F or W are not part of the CDR3 here. Fields, in order: V gene, clone size, CDR3 protein. Size values are once, few and many counts, or a class for expanded clones, and some rows have none.

>TRBV7-2|many
ASSFTGWSEKLF
>TRBV20-1|.
SARLQRNTEAF
>TRBV6-5|many
ASSSGQGATEAF
>TRBV10-3|many
AISGGSENTEAF
>TRBV19|many
ASSIGDSLEAF
>TRBV10-3|.
AISPELVTYYEQY
>TRBV10-2|many
ASSSDLAGALYEQY
>TRBV20-1|.
SAEKTSGGTDTQY
>TRBV6-5|.
ASSHEGGTRELF
>TRBV5-6|.
ASSLGTGNYGYT
>TRBV12-3/TRBV12-4|many
ASSFWEASTDTQY
>TRBV4-2|many
ASSSTGDRGMMT
>TRBV7-2|.
ISSVRGGVSYEQY
>TRBV6-1|many
ASSEFGLGQYSNQPQH
>TRBV28|.
ASSWGTGENTEAF
>TRBV2|few
ASSDWTVNTDTQY
>TRBV7-2|.
ASSLGEPQH
>TRBV6-5|.
ASSSNRDTGSEKLF
>TRBV20-1|many
SARRWGQEYSPLH
>TRBV20-1|.
SARDSRGDETQY
>TRBV20-1|many
SAQGPWRNSPLH
>TRBV19|.
ASSIKGRWGEQY